This T cell receptor (beta chain) was recorded in a study of blood T cell repertoires in COVID-19. Study-wide background: Sites across the United States, Italy and Spain contributed samples from acute and convalescent COVID-19. The cDNA or gDNA used as material had been derived from T cells, B-cell-depleted T cells, or PBMCs.

Original methodology: Reference gene primer amplification in the assay estimated nucleated cell counts. The method was immunoSEQ multiplex PCR; TCRdb's version includes in-frame clones alone and lacks a portion of them. The D gene and trimming were derived from the DNA, and the V and J assignments and clone size from that table. Here the sample spans 310,000 or so clones, approximately 86% being singletons. Germline V gives CDR1 SGHTA, CDR2 FQGNSA. Trimming cost V 3 bases and J 0 bases, with 9 bases left between them. The CDR3 length is 15 residues. The chain uses TRBV7-2 and TRBJ1-3, with D tentatively TRBD1 (6 bases). The sequenced sample consisted of peripheral blood. This clonotype originated in a woman in her forties or fifties who had recovered from COVID-19. The DNA for the CDR3 is TGTGCCAGCAGCTTCCAACAGGGCTCTGGAAACACCATATATTTT. It codes for CASSFQQGSGNTIYF.